Following are 2 T cell receptor beta chains from one sample sequenced in a study of radiotherapy plus CTLA-4 blockade in lung cancer. Assay: immunoSEQ multiplex PCR; the TCRdb copy retains only in-frame clones and omits some. The table lists roughly 3,000 clones, around three quarters of them singletons. This specimen was tumor tissue, taken from a patient treated with radiotherapy plus ipilimumab. All receptors derive from a human donor with non-small cell lung cancer that progressed on radiotherapy plus ipilimumab.

The genes are TRBV4-1 and TRBJ1-4, with no clear D. CDR1 and CDR2 from the germline V gene are MGHRA and YSYEKL. V lost 1 base, J lost 0 bases, and 9 bases lay in between. The CDR3 has 16 residues. DNA of the CDR3: TGCGCCAGCAGCCAAGTGGGAGACGCAACTAATGAAAAACTGTTTTTT. Its protein is CASSQVGDATNEKLFF.

This clone was counted only a few times. The chain couples TRBV7-2 to TRBJ1-2, with TRBD1 matching over 7 bases. The CDR3 covers 15 residues. V gave up 5 bases and J gave up 4 bases; unmatched junction bases: 10. Per germline, CDR1 SGHTA and CDR2 FQGNSA. The CDR3 region has the DNA TGTGCCAGCAGCCTCCTCGGGACAGATTTCTATGGCTACACCTTC. As protein: CASSLLGTDFYGYTF.